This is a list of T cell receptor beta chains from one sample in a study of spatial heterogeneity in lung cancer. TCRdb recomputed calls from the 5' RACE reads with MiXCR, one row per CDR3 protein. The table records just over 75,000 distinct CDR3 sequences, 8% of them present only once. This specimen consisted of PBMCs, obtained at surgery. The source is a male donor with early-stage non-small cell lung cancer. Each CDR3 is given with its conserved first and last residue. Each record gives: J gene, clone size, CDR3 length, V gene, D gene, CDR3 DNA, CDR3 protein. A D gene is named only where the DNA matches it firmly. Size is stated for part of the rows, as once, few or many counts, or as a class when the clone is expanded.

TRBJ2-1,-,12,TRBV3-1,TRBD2,TGTGCCAGCAGCATAGCGGGAGTTGAGCAGTTCTTC,CASSIAGVEQFF
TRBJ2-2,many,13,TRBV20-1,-,TGCAGTGCTAGAGATCAAAACACCGGGGAGCTGTTTTTT,CSARDQNTGELFF
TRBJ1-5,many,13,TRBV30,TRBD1,TGTGCCTGGAGGACAGGGAGCAATCAGCCCCAGCATTTT,CAWRTGSNQPQHF
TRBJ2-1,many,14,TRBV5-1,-,TGCGCCAGCAGCTTGGAGGCAGGGCCCAATGAGCAGTTCTTC,CASSLEAGPNEQFF
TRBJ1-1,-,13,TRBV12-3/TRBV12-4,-,TGTGCCAGCGGAATCAGGGTTCCGCCTGAAGCTTTCTTT,CASGIRVPPEAFF
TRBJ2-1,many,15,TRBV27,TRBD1,TGTGCCAGCAGTTTAAGAGGGGGCATCTACAATGAGCAGTTCTTC,CASSLRGGIYNEQFF
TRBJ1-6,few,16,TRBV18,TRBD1,TGTGCCAGCTCACCCCAGGCGGGACAGAGTAATTCACCCCTCCACTTT,CASSPQAGQSNSPLHF
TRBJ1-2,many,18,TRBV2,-,TGTGCCAGCAGTGATAGTTCGCAGGGAGGGAGACAACAGGATGGCTACACCTTC,CASSDSSQGGRQQDGYTF
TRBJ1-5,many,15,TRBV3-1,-,TGTGCCAGCAGCCAAAACCCTGGGGGCAATCAGCCCCAGCATTTT,CASSQNPGGNQPQHF
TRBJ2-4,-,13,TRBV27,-,TGTGCCAGCAGTTCACAGGGGAGGGACATTCAGTACTTC,CASSSQGRDIQYF
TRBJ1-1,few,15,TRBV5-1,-,TGCGCCAGCAGTCAACAGGGAAGAGGAAACACTGAAGCTTTCTTT,CASSQQGRGNTEAFF
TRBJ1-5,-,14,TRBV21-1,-,TGTGCCAGACTTAACAGGGTCCTCAATCAGCCCCAGCATTTT,CARLNRVLNQPQHF
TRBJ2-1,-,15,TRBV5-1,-,TGCGCCAGCACCCCCGGAGGTCATGGCTACAATGAGCAGTTCTTC,CASTPGGHGYNEQFF
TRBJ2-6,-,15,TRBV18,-,TGTGCCAGCTCACCACGGCTTCCTGGGGCCAACGTCCTGACTTTC,CASSPRLPGANVLTF
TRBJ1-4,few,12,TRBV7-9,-,TGTGCCAGCAGCCGGACAGATGAAAAACTGTTTTTT,CASSRTDEKLFF
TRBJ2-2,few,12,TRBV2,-,TGTGCCAGCAAACAGGAAACCGGGGAGCTGTTTTTT,CASKQETGELFF
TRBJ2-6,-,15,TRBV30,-,TGTGCCTGGAGTGTAAGAGGGGCTGGGGCCAACGTCCTGACTTTC,CAWSVRGAGANVLTF
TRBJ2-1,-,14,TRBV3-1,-,TGTGCCAGCAGCCAAGGGCTCTCTTACAATGAGCAGTTCTTC,CASSQGLSYNEQFF
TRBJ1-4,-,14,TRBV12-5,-,TGTGCTAGTGATACGACAGAGTCTAATGAAAAACTGTTTTTT,CASDTTESNEKLFF
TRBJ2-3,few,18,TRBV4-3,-,TGCGCCAGCAGCCAAGATGGACCGGCGGCGCTTCGCACAGATACGCAGTATTTT,CASSQDGPAALRTDTQYF
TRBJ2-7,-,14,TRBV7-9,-,TGTGCCAGCAGCTTCGACAGAGCAGTCCACGAGCAGTACTTC,CASSFDRAVHEQYF
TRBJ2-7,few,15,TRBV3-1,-,TGTGCCAGCAGCTTCCGGCCCGATGCGGTCTACGAGCAGTACTTC,CASSFRPDAVYEQYF
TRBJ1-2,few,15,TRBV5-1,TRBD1,TGCGCCAGCAGCTTGGACGGGGACAGATTATATGGCTACACCTTC,CASSLDGDRLYGYTF
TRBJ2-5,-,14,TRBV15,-,TGTGCCACCAGCAGAGGCGGGTCTCAAGAGACCCAGAACTTC,CATSRGGSQETQNF
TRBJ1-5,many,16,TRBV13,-,TGTGCCAGCAGCTTAGGGGCGCCGAGTGGGAATCAGCCCCAGCATTTT,CASSLGAPSGNQPQHF
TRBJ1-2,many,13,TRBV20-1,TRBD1,TGCAGTGTCGCAACAGGGGCTAGTTATGGCTACACCTTC,CSVATGASYGYTF
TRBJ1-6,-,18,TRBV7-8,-,TGTGCCAGCAGCTTAGAGGCCCAGGGGAGCTCCTATAATTCACCCCTCCACTTT,CASSLEAQGSSYNSPLHF
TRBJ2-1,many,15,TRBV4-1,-,TGCGCCAGCAGCCTGGAACCAACGGCCTACAATGAGCAGTTCTTC,CASSLEPTAYNEQFF
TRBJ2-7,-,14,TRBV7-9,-,TGTGCCAGCAGCTTATCCGGACAATACCACGAGCAGTACTTC,CASSLSGQYHEQYF
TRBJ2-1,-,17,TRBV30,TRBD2,TGTGCCTGGACCAATTTGGGACTAGCGGGATTCTACAATGAGCAGTTCTTC,CAWTNLGLAGFYNEQFF
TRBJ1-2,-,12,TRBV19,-,TGTGCCAGTAGTATTCCTCAGAGCAGCTACACCTTC,CASSIPQSSYTF
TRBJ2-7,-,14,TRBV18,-,TGTGCCAGCTCAAGTACACCGGAAGGGTACGAGCAGTACTTC,CASSSTPEGYEQYF
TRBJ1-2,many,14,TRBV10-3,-,TGTGCCATCAGTGAGTCAGGTATCGCCTATGGCTACACCTTC,CAISESGIAYGYTF
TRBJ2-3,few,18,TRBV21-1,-,TGTGCCAGCCCCAAGGGCGGGACACTTGATGTCGGCACAGATACGCAGTATTTT,CASPKGGTLDVGTDTQYF
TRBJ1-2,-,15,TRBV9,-,TGTGCCAGCAGCGTCCTCCCAGGGGCTAACTATGGCTACACCTTC,CASSVLPGANYGYTF